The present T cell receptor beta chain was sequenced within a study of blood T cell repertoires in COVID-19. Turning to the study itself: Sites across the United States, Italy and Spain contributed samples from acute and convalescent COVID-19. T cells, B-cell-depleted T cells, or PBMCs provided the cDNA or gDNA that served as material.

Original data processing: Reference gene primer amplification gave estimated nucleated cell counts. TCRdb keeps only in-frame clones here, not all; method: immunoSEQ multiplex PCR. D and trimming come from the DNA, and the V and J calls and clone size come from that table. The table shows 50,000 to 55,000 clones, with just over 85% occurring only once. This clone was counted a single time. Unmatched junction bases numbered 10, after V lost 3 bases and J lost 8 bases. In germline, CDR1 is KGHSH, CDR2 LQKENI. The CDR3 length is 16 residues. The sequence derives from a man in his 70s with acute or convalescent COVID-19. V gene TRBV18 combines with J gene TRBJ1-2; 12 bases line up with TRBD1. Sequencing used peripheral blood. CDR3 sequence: CASSPPDRDRGLGYTF. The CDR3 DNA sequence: TGTGCCAGCTCACCTCCGGACCGGGACAGGGGGCTAGGCTACACCTTC.